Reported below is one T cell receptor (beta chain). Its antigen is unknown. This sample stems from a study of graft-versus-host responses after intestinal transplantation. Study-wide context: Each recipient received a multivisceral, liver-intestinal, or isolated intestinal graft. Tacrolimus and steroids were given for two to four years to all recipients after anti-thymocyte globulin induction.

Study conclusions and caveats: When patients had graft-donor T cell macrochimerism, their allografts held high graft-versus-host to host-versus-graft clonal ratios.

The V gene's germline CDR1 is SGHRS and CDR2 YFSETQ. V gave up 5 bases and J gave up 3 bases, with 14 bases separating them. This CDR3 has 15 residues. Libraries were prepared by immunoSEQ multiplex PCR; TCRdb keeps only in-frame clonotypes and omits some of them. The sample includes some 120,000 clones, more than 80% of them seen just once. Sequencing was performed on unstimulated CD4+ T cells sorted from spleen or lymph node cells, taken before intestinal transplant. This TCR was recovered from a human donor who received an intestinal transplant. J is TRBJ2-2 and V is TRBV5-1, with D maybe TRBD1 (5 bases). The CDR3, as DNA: TGCGCCAGCAGAGCTCAGGGAACGGACACCGGGGAGCTGTTTTTT. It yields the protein CASRAQGTDTGELFF.